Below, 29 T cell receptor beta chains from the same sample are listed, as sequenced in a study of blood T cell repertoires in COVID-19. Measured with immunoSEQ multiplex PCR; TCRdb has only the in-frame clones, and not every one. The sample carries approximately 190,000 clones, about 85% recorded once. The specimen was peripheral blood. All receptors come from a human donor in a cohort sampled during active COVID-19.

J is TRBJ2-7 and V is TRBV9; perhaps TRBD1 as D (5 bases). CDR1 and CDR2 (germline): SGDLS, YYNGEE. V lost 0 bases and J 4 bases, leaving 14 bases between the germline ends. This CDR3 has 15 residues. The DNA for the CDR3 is TGTGCCAGCAGCGTAGGGCAGGGCGCGTTTTACGAGCAGTACTTC. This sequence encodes CASSVGQGAFYEQYF.

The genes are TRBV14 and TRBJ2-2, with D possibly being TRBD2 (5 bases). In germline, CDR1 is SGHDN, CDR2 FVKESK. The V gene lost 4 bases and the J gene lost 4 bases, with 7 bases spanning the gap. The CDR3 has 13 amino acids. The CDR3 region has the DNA TGTGCCAGCAGCCCCCGGGGCACCGGGGAGCTGTTTTTT. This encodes CASSPRGTGELFF.

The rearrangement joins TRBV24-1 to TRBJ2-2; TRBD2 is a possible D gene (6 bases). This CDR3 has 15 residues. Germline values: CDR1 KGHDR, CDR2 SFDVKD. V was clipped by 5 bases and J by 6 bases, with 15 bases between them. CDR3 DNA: TGTGCCACCAGTGGATCGGGGAGGAATGCCGGGGAGCTGTTTTTT. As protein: CATSGSGRNAGELFF.

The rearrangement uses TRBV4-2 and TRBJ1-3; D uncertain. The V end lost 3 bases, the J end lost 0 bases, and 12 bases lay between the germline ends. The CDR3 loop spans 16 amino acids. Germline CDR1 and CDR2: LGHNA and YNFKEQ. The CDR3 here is CASSQGQALSGNTIYF. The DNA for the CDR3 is TGTGCCAGCAGCCAGGGTCAGGCTCTCTCTGGAAACACCATATATTTT.

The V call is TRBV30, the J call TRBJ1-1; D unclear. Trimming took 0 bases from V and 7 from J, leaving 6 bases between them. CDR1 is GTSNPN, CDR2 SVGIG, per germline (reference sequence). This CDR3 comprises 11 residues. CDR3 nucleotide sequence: TGTGCCTGGAGTGTCCAGATTGAAGCTTTCTTT. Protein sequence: CAWSVQIEAFF.

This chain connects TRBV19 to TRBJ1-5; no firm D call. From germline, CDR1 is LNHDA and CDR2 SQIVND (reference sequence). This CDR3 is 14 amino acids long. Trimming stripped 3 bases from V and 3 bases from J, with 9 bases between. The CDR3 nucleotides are TGTGCCAGTAGTATTTCCGGGGACAATCAGCCCCAGCATTTT. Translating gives CASSISGDNQPQHF.

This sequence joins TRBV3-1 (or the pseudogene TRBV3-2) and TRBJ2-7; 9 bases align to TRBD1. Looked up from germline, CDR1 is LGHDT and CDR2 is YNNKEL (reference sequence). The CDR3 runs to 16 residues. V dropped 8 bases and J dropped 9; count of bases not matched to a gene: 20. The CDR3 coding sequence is TGTGCCAGCGGGGGGACAGGGTTCGGTCCCTTGAGCGGGCAGTACTTC. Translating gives CASGGTGFGPLSGQYF.

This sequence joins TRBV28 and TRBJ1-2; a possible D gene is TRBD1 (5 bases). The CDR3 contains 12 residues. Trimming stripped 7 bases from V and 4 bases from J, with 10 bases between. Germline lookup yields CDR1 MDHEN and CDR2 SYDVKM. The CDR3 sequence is CASKGQGYGYTF. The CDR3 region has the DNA TGTGCCAGCAAGGGTCAGGGCTATGGCTACACCTTC.

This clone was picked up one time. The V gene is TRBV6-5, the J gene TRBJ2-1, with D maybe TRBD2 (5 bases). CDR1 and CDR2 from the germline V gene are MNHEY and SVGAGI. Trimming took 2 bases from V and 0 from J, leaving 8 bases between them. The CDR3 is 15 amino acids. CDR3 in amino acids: CASSYLATSYNEQFF. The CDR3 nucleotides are TGTGCCAGCAGTTACCTAGCCACCTCCTACAATGAGCAGTTCTTC.

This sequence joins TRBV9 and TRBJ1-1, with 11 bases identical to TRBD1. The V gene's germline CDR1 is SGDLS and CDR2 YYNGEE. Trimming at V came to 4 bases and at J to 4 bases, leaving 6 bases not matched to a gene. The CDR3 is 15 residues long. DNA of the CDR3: TGTGCCAGCAGCCATGCTGGACAGGGGGCCACTGAAGCTTTCTTT. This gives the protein CASSHAGQGATEAFF.

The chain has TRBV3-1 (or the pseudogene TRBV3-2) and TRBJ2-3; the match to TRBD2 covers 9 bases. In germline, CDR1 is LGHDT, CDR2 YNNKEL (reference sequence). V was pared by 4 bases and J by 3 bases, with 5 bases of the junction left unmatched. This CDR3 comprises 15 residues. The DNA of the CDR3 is TGTGCCAGCAGCCGAGCGGGAGGTGGAACAGATACGCAGTATTTT. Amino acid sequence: CASSRAGGGTDTQYF.

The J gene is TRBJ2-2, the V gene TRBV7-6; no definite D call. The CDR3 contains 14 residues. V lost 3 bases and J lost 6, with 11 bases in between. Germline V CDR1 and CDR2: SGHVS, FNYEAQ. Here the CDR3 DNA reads TGTGCCAGCAGCTTGGGCCCCAACGCCGGGGAGCTGTTTTTT. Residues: CASSLGPNAGELFF.

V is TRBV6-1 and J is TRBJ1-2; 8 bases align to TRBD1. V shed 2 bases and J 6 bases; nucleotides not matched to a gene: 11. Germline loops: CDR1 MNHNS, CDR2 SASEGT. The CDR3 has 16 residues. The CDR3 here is CASSEFSGTGGHGYTF. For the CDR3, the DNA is TGTGCCAGCAGTGAATTTTCCGGGACAGGAGGTCATGGCTACACCTTC.

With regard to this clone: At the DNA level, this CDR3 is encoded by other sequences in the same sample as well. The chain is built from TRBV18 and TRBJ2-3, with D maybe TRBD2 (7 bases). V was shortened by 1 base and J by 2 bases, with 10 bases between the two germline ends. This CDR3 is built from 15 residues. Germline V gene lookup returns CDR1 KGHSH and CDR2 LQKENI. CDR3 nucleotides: TGTGCCAGCTCACCACAGGGGGGGAACACAGATACGCAGTATTTT. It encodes CASSPQGGNTDTQYF.

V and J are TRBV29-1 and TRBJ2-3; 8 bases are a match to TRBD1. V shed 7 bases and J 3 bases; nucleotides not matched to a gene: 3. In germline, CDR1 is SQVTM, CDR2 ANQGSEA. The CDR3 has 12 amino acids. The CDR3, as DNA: TGCAGCGCCGGACAGGGTACAGATACGCAGTATTTT. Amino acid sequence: CSAGQGTDTQYF.

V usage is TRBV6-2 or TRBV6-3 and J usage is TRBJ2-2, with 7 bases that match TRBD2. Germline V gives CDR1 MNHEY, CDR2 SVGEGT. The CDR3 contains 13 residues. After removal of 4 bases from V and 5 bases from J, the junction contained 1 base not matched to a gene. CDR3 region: CASSWRETGELFF. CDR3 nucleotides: TGTGCCAGCAGTTGGCGGGAGACCGGGGAGCTGTTTTTT.

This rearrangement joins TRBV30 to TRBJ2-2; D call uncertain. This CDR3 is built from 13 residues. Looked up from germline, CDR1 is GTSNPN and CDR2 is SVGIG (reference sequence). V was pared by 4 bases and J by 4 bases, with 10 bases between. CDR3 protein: CAWNPTGTGELFF. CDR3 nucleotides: TGTGCCTGGAACCCCACGGGCACCGGGGAGCTGTTTTTT.

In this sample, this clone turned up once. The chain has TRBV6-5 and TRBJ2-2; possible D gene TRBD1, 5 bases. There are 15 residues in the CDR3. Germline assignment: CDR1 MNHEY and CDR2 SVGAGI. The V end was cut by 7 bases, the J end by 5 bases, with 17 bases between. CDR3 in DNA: TGTGCCAGCAAAATGACCAGGGCAGGGACCGGGGAGCTGTTTTTT. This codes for CASKMTRAGTGELFF.

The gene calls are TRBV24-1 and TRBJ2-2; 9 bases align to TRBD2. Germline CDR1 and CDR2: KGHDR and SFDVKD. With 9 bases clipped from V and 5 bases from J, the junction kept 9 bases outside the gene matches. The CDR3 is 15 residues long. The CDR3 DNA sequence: TGTGCCACCTCTAGCGGGATGACGAGAACCGGGGAGCTGTTTTTT. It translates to CATSSGMTRTGELFF.

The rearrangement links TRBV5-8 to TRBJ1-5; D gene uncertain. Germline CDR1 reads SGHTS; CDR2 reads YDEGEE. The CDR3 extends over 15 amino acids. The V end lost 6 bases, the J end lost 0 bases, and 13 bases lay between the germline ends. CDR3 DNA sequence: TGTGCCAGCACTTCGGCCGGGTTTAGCAATCAGCCCCAGCATTTT. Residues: CASTSAGFSNQPQHF.

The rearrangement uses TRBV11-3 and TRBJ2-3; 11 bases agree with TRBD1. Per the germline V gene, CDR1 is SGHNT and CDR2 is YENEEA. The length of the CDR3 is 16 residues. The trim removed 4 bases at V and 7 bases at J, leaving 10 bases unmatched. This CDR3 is CASSSNLGTGGNTQYF. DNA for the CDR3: TGTGCCAGCAGCTCCAACTTGGGGACAGGGGGAAATACGCAGTATTTT.

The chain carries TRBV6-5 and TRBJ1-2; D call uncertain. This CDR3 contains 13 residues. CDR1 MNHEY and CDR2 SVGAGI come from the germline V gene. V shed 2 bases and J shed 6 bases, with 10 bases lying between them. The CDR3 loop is CASSYAGSNGYTF. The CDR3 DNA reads TGTGCCAGCAGTTACGCCGGGTCTAATGGCTACACCTTC.

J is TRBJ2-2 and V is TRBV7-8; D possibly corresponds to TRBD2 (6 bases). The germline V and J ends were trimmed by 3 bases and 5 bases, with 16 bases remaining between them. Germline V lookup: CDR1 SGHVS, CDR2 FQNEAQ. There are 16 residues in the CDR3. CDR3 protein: CASSFTGGSLTGELFF. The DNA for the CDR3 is TGTGCCAGCAGCTTCACCGGGGGTAGTTTGACCGGGGAGCTGTTTTTT.

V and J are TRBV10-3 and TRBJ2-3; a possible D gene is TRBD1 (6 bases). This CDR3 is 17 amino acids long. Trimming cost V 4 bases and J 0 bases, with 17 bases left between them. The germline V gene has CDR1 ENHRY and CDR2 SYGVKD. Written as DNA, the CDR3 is TGTGCCATCAGTGCACAGGGTGGGGATGGGAGCACAGATACGCAGTATTTT. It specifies CAISAQGGDGSTDTQYF.

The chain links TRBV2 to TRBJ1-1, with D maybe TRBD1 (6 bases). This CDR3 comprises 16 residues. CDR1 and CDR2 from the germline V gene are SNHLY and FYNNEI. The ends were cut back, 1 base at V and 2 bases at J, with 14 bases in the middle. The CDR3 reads CASSEGFQGKNTEAFF. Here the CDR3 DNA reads TGTGCCAGCAGTGAAGGGTTTCAGGGGAAAAACACTGAAGCTTTCTTT.

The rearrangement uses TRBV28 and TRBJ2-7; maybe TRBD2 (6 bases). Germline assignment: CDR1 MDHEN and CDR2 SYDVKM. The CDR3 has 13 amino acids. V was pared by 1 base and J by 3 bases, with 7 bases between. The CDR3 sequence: CASSLSGVYEQYF. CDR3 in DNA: TGTGCCAGCAGTTTATCGGGGGTCTACGAGCAGTACTTC.

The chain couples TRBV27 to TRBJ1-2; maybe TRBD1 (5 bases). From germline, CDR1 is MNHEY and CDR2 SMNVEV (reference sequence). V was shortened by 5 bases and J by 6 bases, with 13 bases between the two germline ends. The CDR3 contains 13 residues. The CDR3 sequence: CASSNRPRDGYTF. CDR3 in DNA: TGTGCCAGCAGTAATCGCCCCAGGGATGGCTACACCTTC.

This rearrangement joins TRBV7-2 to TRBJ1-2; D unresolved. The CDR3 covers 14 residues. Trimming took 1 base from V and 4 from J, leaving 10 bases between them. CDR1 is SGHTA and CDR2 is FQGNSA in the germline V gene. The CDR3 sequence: CASSLEARPYGYTF. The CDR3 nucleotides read TGTGCCAGCAGCTTAGAGGCCAGGCCCTATGGCTACACCTTC.

In DNA form, the CDR3 reads TGTGCCAGCAGCTACACGGGACTCCCACGCTCCCAGGTCTACGAGCAGTACGTC. Protein sequence: CASSYTGLPRSQVYEQYV. The V and J genes are TRBV7-3 and TRBJ2-7, with a possible D match to TRBD2 (6 bases). In germline, CDR1 is SGHTA, CDR2 FQGTGA. The CDR3 extends over 18 amino acids. With 4 bases removed from V and 3 bases from J, the gap between germline ends came to 25 bases.